Presented here are 23 T cell receptor beta chains from one specimen sequenced in a study of OX40 agonist ivuxolimab in advanced cancers. The protocol was immunoSEQ multiplex PCR, while the TCRdb copy is restricted to in-frame clones and leaves out a portion. The table shows approximately 62,000 clones, with around 93% occurring only once. Material: CD4+ or CD8+ T cells sorted from blood, obtained in a trial of the OX40 agonist ivuxolimab. The source is an adult with an advanced solid tumor such as melanoma, head and neck, liver or kidney cancer.

This chain uses TRBV27 with TRBJ2-4; unclear D gene. Trimming cost V 7 bases and J 5 bases, with 18 bases left between them. Germline loops: CDR1 MNHEY, CDR2 SMNVEV (reference sequence). The CDR3 is 15 amino acids. CDR3 coding DNA: TGTGCCAGCACCCCGGTGTCCGGTAGCCAAAACATTCAGTACTTC. Its protein is CASTPVSGSQNIQYF.

The chain employs TRBV7-9 and TRBJ2-3; D gene uncertain. V was trimmed by 6 bases and J by 1 base, leaving 5 bases between them. Germline CDR1 reads SEHNR; CDR2 reads FQNEAQ (reference sequence). There are 12 residues in the CDR3. Here the CDR3 DNA reads TGTGCCAGCAGACTTGGCACAGATACGCAGTATTTT. As protein: CASRLGTDTQYF. Together with reference TRBV7-9 and TRBJ2-3, the CDR3 gives the full variable domain: DTGVSQNPRHKITKRGQNVTFRCDPISEHNRLYWYRQTLGQGPEFLTYFQNEAQLEKSRLLSDRFSAERPKGSFSTLEIQRTEQGDSAMYLCASRLGTDTQYFGPGTRLTVL.

Turning to this clone: A read error may be the cause here, since a much bigger clone is one base away. The chain uses TRBV9 and TRBJ1-1; 7 bases are a match to TRBD1. The germline gives CDR1 SGDLS, CDR2 YYNGEE. The CDR3 is made up of 12 amino acids. V was pared by 4 bases and J by 4 bases, with 1 base of the junction left unmatched. In DNA, the CDR3 is TGTGCCAGCAGCTCAGGGGGCACTGAAGCTTTCTTT. It is translated as CASSSGGTEAFF.

V usage is TRBV18 and J usage is TRBJ1-1, with a weak D call TRBD1 (5 bases). Germline CDR1 and CDR2: KGHSH and LQKENI. With 0 bases removed from V and 1 base from J, the gap between germline ends came to 9 bases. The CDR3 extends over 15 amino acids. The CDR3 protein is CASSPPAGPNTEAFF. DNA for the CDR3: TGTGCCAGCTCACCACCAGCGGGGCCGAACACTGAAGCTTTCTTT. The full variable domain, rest sourced from reference TRBV18 and TRBJ1-1, is NAGVMQNPRHLVRRRGQEARLRCSPMKGHSHVYWYRQLPEEGLKFMVYLQKENIIDESGMPKERFSAEFPKEGPSILRIQQVVRGDSAAYFCASSPPAGPNTEAFFGQGTRLTVV.

V is TRBV27 and J is TRBJ1-2; possibly TRBD1 for D (5 bases). CDR3 length: 14 amino acids. Germline-derived CDR1 and CDR2 are MNHEY and SMNVEV (reference sequence). The V end was cut by 6 bases, the J end by 2 bases, with 13 bases between. This CDR3 is CASSGLRDNYGYTF. The CDR3 DNA sequence: TGTGCCAGCAGCGGACTCCGGGACAACTATGGCTACACCTTC.

V is TRBV14 and J is TRBJ2-2; D call uncertain. Trimming stripped 4 bases from V and 8 bases from J, with 8 bases between. The CDR3 spans 12 residues. Germline assignment: CDR1 SGHDN and CDR2 FVKESK. The CDR3 nucleotides are TGTGCCAGCAGCCCGTCTTTGGGGGAGCTGTTTTTT. It encodes CASSPSLGELFF. The whole variable domain, filled in from reference TRBV14 and TRBJ2-2, reads EAGVTQFPSHSVIEKGQTVTLRCDPISGHDNLYWYRRVMGKEIKFLLHFVKESKQDESGMPNNRFLAERTGGTYSTLKVQPAELEDSGVYFCASSPSLGELFFGEGSRLTVL.

The V call is TRBV9, the J call TRBJ2-1; 7 bases align to TRBD1. CDR3 size: 14 residues. Germline V gene lookup returns CDR1 SGDLS and CDR2 YYNGEE. V shed 6 bases and J 8 bases; nucleotides not matched to a gene: 11. The CDR3 region has the DNA TGTGCCAGCACCCTAGCTCCCCAGGGGGATGAGCAGTTCTTC. As protein: CASTLAPQGDEQFF.

J is TRBJ1-1 and V is TRBV14; 7 bases fit TRBD1. Germline-derived CDR1 and CDR2 are SGHDN and FVKESK. This CDR3 is 14 amino acids long. V lost 1 base to trimming and J lost 5 bases; unmatched junction nucleotides: 4. CDR3 sequence reads: CASSQGTGWTEAFF. The DNA for the CDR3 is TGTGCCAGCAGCCAAGGGACAGGATGGACTGAAGCTTTCTTT.

The J gene is TRBJ2-1, the V gene TRBV6-5; TRBD2 matches at 9 bases. This CDR3 is 15 amino acids long. V shed 6 bases, J shed 1 base, and the junction held 4 bases outside the gene matches. Germline values: CDR1 MNHEY, CDR2 SVGAGI. CDR3 DNA sequence: TGTGCCAGCAGCGCAGCGGGAGGATCCTACAATGAGCAGTTCTTC. Residues: CASSAAGGSYNEQFF.

This clone was counted once. The chain uses TRBV7-6 and TRBJ1-5; the D gene is possibly TRBD1 (5 bases). Looked up from germline, CDR1 is SGHVS and CDR2 is FNYEAQ. The CDR3 loop spans 14 amino acids. V was shortened by 5 bases and J by 6 bases, with 14 bases between the two germline ends. CDR3 in amino acids: CASSDFGGSQPQHF. The CDR3 DNA reads TGTGCCAGCAGCGACTTCGGGGGAAGTCAGCCCCAGCATTTT.

This sequence joins TRBV4-1 and TRBJ2-7; 10 positions agree with TRBD2. The CDR3 totals 15 residues. With V trimmed by 1 base and J by 1 base, 1 base remained unmatched. CDR1 is MGHRA and CDR2 is YSYEKL in the germline V gene. The CDR3 loop reads CASSQVAGGSYEQYF. The CDR3 region has the DNA TGCGCCAGCAGCCAAGTAGCGGGGGGATCCTACGAGCAGTACTTC.

This chain uses TRBV30 with TRBJ2-3; D is perhaps TRBD1 (5 bases). The V gene lost 1 base and the J gene lost 2 bases, with 7 bases spanning the gap. Looked up from germline, CDR1 is GTSNPN and CDR2 is SVGIG (reference sequence). The CDR3 spans 13 residues. The CDR3 sequence is CAWSGGLTDTQYF. CDR3 nucleotide sequence: TGTGCCTGGAGTGGGGGCCTCACAGATACGCAGTATTTT.

This rearrangement joins TRBV5-1 to TRBJ1-4; a weak D match, TRBD1 (6 bases). V lost 4 bases, J lost 8 bases, and 12 bases lay in between. The CDR3 covers 13 residues. Germline V lookup: CDR1 SGHRS, CDR2 YFSETQ. The CDR3 is CASSRKGEEKLFF. CDR3 nucleotides: TGCGCCAGCAGCAGGAAGGGGGAAGAAAAACTGTTTTTT. Based on the CDR3 plus reference TRBV5-1 and TRBJ1-4, the full variable domain is KAGVTQTPRYLIKTRGQQVTLSCSPISGHRSVSWYQQTPGQGLQFLFEYFSETQRNKGNFPGRFSGRQFSNSRSEMNVSTLELGDSALYLCASSRKGEEKLFFGSGTQLSVL.

This chain joins TRBV13 and TRBJ2-1, with 11 bases lining up with TRBD1. The J segment lost 4 bases and the V segment lost 4 bases, leaving 6 bases of the junction unmatched. The V gene's germline CDR1 is PRHDT and CDR2 FYEKMQ (reference sequence). The CDR3 is made up of 16 amino acids. CDR3 nucleotide sequence: TGTGCCAGCAGCTCCTCCGGGACAGGGGGGTACAATGAGCAGTTCTTC. Translated: CASSSSGTGGYNEQFF.

The chain has TRBV6-5 and TRBJ2-7; tentative D call: TRBD1 (6 bases). The CDR3 length is 14 residues. V gave up 3 bases and J gave up 5 bases, with 14 bases separating them. The V gene's germline CDR1 is MNHEY and CDR2 SVGAGI. The CDR3 region is CASSYGQLVHEQYF. In DNA form, the CDR3 reads TGTGCCAGCAGTTATGGACAGTTGGTCCACGAGCAGTACTTC.

The J gene is TRBJ2-5, the V gene TRBV9; the D gene is possibly TRBD2 (6 bases). Germline V gene sequence: CDR1 SGDLS, CDR2 YYNGEE. Trimming took off 0 bases at V and 4 bases at J, with 10 bases between the two ends. CDR3 size: 14 residues. The CDR3 bases are TGTGCCAGCAGCGTAGGAGGAGGGAGAGAGACCCAGTACTTC. As protein: CASSVGGGRETQYF.

The rearrangement uses TRBV11-2 and TRBJ2-2; D remains unclear. There are 13 residues in the CDR3. The germline gives CDR1 SGHAT, CDR2 FQNNGV. Trimming removed 4 bases from V and 10 bases from J, with 13 bases in between. The CDR3 region has the DNA TGTGCCAGCAGCTCCGACTTCCGCCAGGAGCTGTTTTTT. This translates into CASSSDFRQELFF.

V usage is TRBV9 and J usage is TRBJ1-3, with no clear D. This CDR3 spans 14 amino acids. V was trimmed by 5 bases and J by 0 bases, leaving 9 bases between them. Germline V gene data show CDR1 as SGDLS and CDR2 as YYNGEE. The CDR3 nucleotides read TGTGCCAGCAGAGGGCCAAGCTCTGGAAACACCATATATTTT. Translating it yields CASRGPSSGNTIYF.

This chain connects TRBV9 to TRBJ1-2; 9 nucleotides match TRBD1. The CDR3 runs 20 residues. Germline CDR1 is SGDLS and CDR2 is YYNGEE. The J segment lost 4 bases and the V segment lost 2 bases, leaving 21 bases of the junction unmatched. The CDR3 region is CASSVSIASDRDRDTYGYTF. The CDR3, as DNA: TGTGCCAGCAGCGTTTCCATCGCCTCCGACCGGGACAGGGATACCTATGGCTACACCTTC.

This chain connects TRBV2 to TRBJ1-6; TRBD1 matches at 7 bases. Germline V gives CDR1 SNHLY, CDR2 FYNNEI. CDR3 length: 12 residues. The ends lost 8 bases at V and 6 bases at J; junction bases unmatched: 1. The CDR3: CASGTVNSPLHF. CDR3 coding DNA: TGTGCCAGCGGGACAGTTAATTCACCCCTCCACTTT.

This clone showed up just once. The gene calls are TRBV6-5 and TRBJ2-5; 7 nucleotides align to TRBD1. The J segment lost 0 bases and the V segment lost 2 bases, leaving 6 bases of the junction unmatched. Germline CDR1 is MNHEY and CDR2 is SVGAGI. The CDR3 loop spans 16 amino acids. The CDR3 coding sequence is TGTGCCAGCAGTTACCAGCAGACAGGGTACCAAGAGACCCAGTACTTC. Residues: CASSYQQTGYQETQYF.

The chain has TRBV11-2 and TRBJ2-1, with TRBD2 as a possible D gene (5 bases). Trimming left V 3 bases short and J 8 bases short, with 14 bases between. Germline CDR1 reads SGHAT; CDR2 reads FQNNGV. The CDR3 extends over 14 amino acids. Here the CDR3 DNA reads TGTGCCAGCAGCTTCTCCCCCGGGATCTATGAGCAGTTCTTC. Its translation: CASSFSPGIYEQFF.

This clone came up once. The V call is TRBV7-2, the J call TRBJ2-7, with a tentative D call TRBD2 (5 bases). The V and J ends lost 3 bases and 2 bases respectively, with 14 bases between them. Germline V gives CDR1 SGHTA, CDR2 FQGNSA. The CDR3 is 15 amino acids. CDR3 nucleotide sequence: TGTGCCAGCAGCTTGATGAGCGGAACTGCCTACGAGCAGTACTTC. Its translation is CASSLMSGTAYEQYF.